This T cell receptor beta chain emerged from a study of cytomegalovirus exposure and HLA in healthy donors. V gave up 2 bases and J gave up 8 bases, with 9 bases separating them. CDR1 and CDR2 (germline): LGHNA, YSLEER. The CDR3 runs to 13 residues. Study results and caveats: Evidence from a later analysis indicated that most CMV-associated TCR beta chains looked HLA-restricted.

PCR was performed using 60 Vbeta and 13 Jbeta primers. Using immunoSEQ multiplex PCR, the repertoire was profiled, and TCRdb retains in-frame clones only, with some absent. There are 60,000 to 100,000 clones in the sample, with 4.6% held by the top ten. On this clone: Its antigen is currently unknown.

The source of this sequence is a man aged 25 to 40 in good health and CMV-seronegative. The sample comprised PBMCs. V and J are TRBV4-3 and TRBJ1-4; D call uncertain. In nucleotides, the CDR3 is TGCGCCAGCAGCCAAACTCCGGGAGAAAAACTGTTTTTT. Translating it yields CASSQTPGEKLFF.